One and the same sample provided the 31 T cell receptor beta chains below, sequenced in a study of blood T cell repertoires in COVID-19. Generated by immunoSEQ multiplex PCR, the TCRdb table keeps only in-frame clones and is missing some. In the table there are 40,000 to 60,000 clones, around 85% of which are singletons. Sequencing used peripheral blood. These receptor sequences come from a man over 45 with active COVID-19.

The chain joins TRBV11-3 to TRBJ1-6, with D maybe TRBD1 (6 bases). CDR3 length equals 17 residues. V dropped 4 bases and J dropped 0 bases, with 13 bases sitting between them. The germline gives CDR1 SGHNT, CDR2 YENEEA. The CDR3 here is CASSSYRASSYNSPLHF. The CDR3 DNA reads TGTGCCAGCAGCTCCTACAGGGCTAGCTCCTATAATTCACCCCTCCACTTT.

The chain recombines TRBV10-3 with TRBJ2-1, with 11 bases fitting TRBD1. The CDR3 runs to 14 residues. V was clipped by 11 bases and J by 8 bases; unmatched bases: 11. Germline loops: CDR1 ENHRY, CDR2 SYGVKD. This chain's CDR3 is CAAIPGQGVYEQFF. The CDR3 bases are TGTGCCGCGATACCGGGACAGGGGGTCTATGAGCAGTTCTTC.

For the CDR3, the DNA is TGTGCCAGCAGTTTATTTATCGCGGAGCCCCAGCATTTT. Amino acids: CASSLFIAEPQHF. The V and J genes are TRBV27 and TRBJ1-5; D is unclear. The germline V gene has CDR1 MNHEY and CDR2 SMNVEV (reference sequence). V shed 1 base and J shed 8 bases, with 9 bases lying between them. There are 13 residues in the CDR3.

A single count supports this clone. The chain recombines TRBV5-8 with TRBJ2-1; D may be TRBD2 (6 bases). V lost 7 bases and J 2 bases, leaving 16 bases between the germline ends. The CDR3 runs to 15 residues. CDR1 SGHTS and CDR2 YDEGEE come from the germline V gene. Written as DNA, the CDR3 is TGTGCCAGCGGGGGAGGAGCGAGCCCCTACAATGAGCAGTTCTTC. Its translation: CASGGGASPYNEQFF.

The V and J genes are TRBV19 and TRBJ1-5, with 10 positions matching TRBD1. The CDR3 sequence is 16 residues long. Germline V gene data show CDR1 as LNHDA and CDR2 as SQIVND (reference sequence). V gave up 5 bases and J gave up 2 bases; unmatched junction bases: 6. The CDR3, as DNA: TGTGCCAGTAGTGCCGACAGGGGGCTTCGCAATCAGCCCCAGCATTTT. Its translation: CASSADRGLRNQPQHF.

The rearrangement joins TRBV6-5 to TRBJ2-1; 9 bases are a match to TRBD2. The CDR3 runs 15 residues. J lost 1 base, V lost 4 bases, and 2 bases had no gene match. The germline CDR1 and CDR2 sequences are MNHEY and SVGAGI. CDR3 amino acids: CASSLTSGSYNEQFF. CDR3 coding DNA: TGTGCCAGCAGTTTGACTAGCGGATCCTACAATGAGCAGTTCTTC.

This chain uses TRBV6-5 with TRBJ1-1; the D gene is possibly TRBD1 (6 bases). The germline V gene encodes CDR1 MNHEY and CDR2 SVGAGI. CDR3 size: 13 residues. V was pared by 6 bases and J by 1 base, with 9 bases between. The CDR3 region has the DNA TGTGCCAGCAGCAGACAGGAGAACACTGAAGCTTTCTTT. Its protein product is CASSRQENTEAFF.

The chain carries TRBV5-4 and TRBJ2-5; 10 bases are shared with TRBD2. Trimming at V came to 0 bases and at J to 5 bases, leaving 7 bases not matched to a gene. The germline CDR1 and CDR2 sequences are SGHNT and YYREEE (reference sequence). The CDR3 is 16 residues long. DNA of the CDR3: TGTGCCAGCAGCTTGGCAGCGGGGGGGAGTGTGGAGACCCAGTACTTC. It encodes CASSLAAGGSVETQYF.

The chain employs TRBV29-1 and TRBJ1-1; the D gene is possibly TRBD1 (6 bases). The CDR3 runs 13 residues. Trimming removed 7 bases at V and 1 base at J, with 13 bases between. Per germline, CDR1 SQVTM and CDR2 ANQGSEA. The CDR3 DNA follows: TGCAGCGCTCAGGGGTTTGAGAACACTGAAGCTTTCTTT. Translated, it gives CSAQGFENTEAFF.

This clone is a singleton in its sample. V is TRBV4-1 and J is TRBJ2-3, with 7 bases identical to TRBD2. V was clipped by 0 bases and J by 0 bases; unmatched bases: 6. The CDR3 is made up of 17 amino acids. Germline V CDR1 and CDR2: MGHRA, YSYEKL. CDR3: CASSQDKSGASTDTQYF. CDR3 nucleotides: TGCGCCAGCAGCCAAGATAAAAGCGGGGCTAGCACAGATACGCAGTATTTT.

The chain couples TRBV9 to TRBJ2-7; 11 bases line up with TRBD2. This CDR3 has 16 amino acids. The ends lost 3 bases at V and 4 bases at J; junction bases unmatched: 9. Per germline, CDR1 SGDLS and CDR2 YYNGEE. The CDR3 is CASSEGGTSGGYEQYF. CDR3 nucleotide sequence: TGTGCCAGCAGCGAGGGGGGGACTAGCGGAGGATACGAGCAGTACTTC.

The V gene is TRBV6-5, the J gene TRBJ1-1; D is uncertain. With 3 bases removed from V and 3 bases from J, the gap between germline ends came to 8 bases. Germline V CDR1 and CDR2: MNHEY, SVGAGI. The length of the CDR3 is 13 residues. CDR3 bases: TGTGCCAGCAGTTATTGGCGGGACACTGAAGCTTTCTTT. This encodes CASSYWRDTEAFF.

The chain uses TRBV9 and TRBJ2-2; TRBD2 agrees at 11 bases. V gave up 0 bases and J gave up 7 bases; unmatched junction bases: 8. This CDR3 contains 17 residues. Germline-derived CDR1 and CDR2 are SGDLS and YYNGEE. The DNA of the CDR3 is TGTGCCAGCAGCGTAGGGGATAGCGGGGGGGCAGGCGGGGAGCTGTTTTTT. It specifies CASSVGDSGGAGGELFF.

Here the CDR3 reads CASSFSGGAPGELFF. DNA of the CDR3: TGCGCCAGCAGCTTTAGCGGGGGGGCCCCCGGGGAGCTGTTTTTT. V usage is TRBV5-1 and J usage is TRBJ2-2, with 11 bases aligning to TRBD2. V lost 2 bases to trimming and J lost 6 bases; unmatched junction nucleotides: 3. This CDR3 region has 15 residues. Per the germline V gene, CDR1 is SGHRS and CDR2 is YFSETQ.

The J gene is TRBJ1-1, the V gene TRBV24-1, with D perhaps matching TRBD1 (6 bases). V lost 8 bases and J lost 1, with 13 bases in between. CDR1 and CDR2 from the germline V gene are KGHDR and SFDVKD. This CDR3 has 14 residues. As DNA, the CDR3 is TGTGCCACCAAAGCCGGGACATCGAACACTGAAGCTTTCTTT. It is translated as CATKAGTSNTEAFF.

This clone was recorded only once. This chain connects TRBV19 to TRBJ2-2; a weak D match, TRBD1 (5 bases). The V gene's germline CDR1 is LNHDA and CDR2 SQIVND (reference sequence). V was cut by 6 bases and J by 3 bases, with 11 bases left in between. This CDR3 is 14 amino acids long. CDR3 amino acids: CASRVGADTGELFF. CDR3 DNA sequence: TGTGCCAGTAGGGTAGGGGCCGACACCGGGGAGCTGTTTTTT.

This chain uses TRBV6-5 with TRBJ2-5; D is possibly TRBD2 (6 bases). The ends were cut back, 8 bases at V and 4 bases at J, with 20 bases in the middle. Germline V CDR1 and CDR2: MNHEY, SVGAGI. There are 15 residues in the CDR3. CDR3 residues: CASLPHWGVPETQYF. The CDR3 nucleotides are TGTGCCAGCCTCCCTCATTGGGGGGTGCCAGAGACCCAGTACTTC.

The chain couples TRBV6-5 to TRBJ2-7; maybe TRBD2 (7 bases). V was cut by 7 bases and J by 3 bases, with 16 bases left in between. This CDR3 has 14 residues. Germline-derived CDR1 and CDR2 are MNHEY and SVGAGI. The CDR3 coding sequence is TGTGCCAGCAAGGGGGAGGGTTGGATCTACGAGCAGTACTTC. Translation gives CASKGEGWIYEQYF.

The chain employs TRBV6-5 and TRBJ1-5, with TRBD1 matching over 8 bases. The CDR3 loop spans 15 amino acids. Per germline, CDR1 MNHEY and CDR2 SVGAGI. J lost 7 bases, V lost 5 bases, and 10 bases had no gene match. The CDR3 bases are TGTGCCAGCAGTCCCCGGGGACAGGCTGGCCAGCCCCAGCATTTT. Translating gives CASSPRGQAGQPQHF.

This clone has a handful of counts. The CDR3 nucleotides are TGCGCCAGCAGCTTGGCTGATTCACCCCTCCACTTT. Translated: CASSLADSPLHF. The chain recombines TRBV5-1 with TRBJ1-6; D is unclear. From germline, CDR1 is SGHRS and CDR2 YFSETQ. The CDR3 length is 12 residues. The germline V and J ends were trimmed by 0 bases and 8 bases, with 3 bases remaining between them.

The rearrangement links TRBV5-4 to TRBJ1-1; no definite D call. Trimming took 6 bases from V and 4 from J, leaving 10 bases between them. The germline CDR1 and CDR2 sequences are SGHNT and YYREEE (reference sequence). CDR3 length equals 12 residues. The CDR3 bases are TGTGCCAGCACCCCCTACGGCACTGAAGCTTTCTTT. It is translated as CASTPYGTEAFF.

Comment on this clone: This same CDR3 is encoded by further DNA sequences in the sample. The gene calls are TRBV5-1 and TRBJ2-7; no definite D call. This CDR3 has 12 residues. The ends were cut back, 2 bases at V and 4 bases at J, with 7 bases in the middle. CDR1 SGHRS and CDR2 YFSETQ come from the germline V gene. The CDR3: CASSFSGYEQYF. The CDR3 nucleotides read TGCGCCAGCAGCTTTTCAGGTTACGAGCAGTACTTC.

The V call is TRBV10-3, the J call TRBJ2-7; TRBD2 is a possible D gene (5 bases). The V gene's germline CDR1 is ENHRY and CDR2 SYGVKD. V shed 7 bases and J shed 2 bases, with 12 bases lying between them. The CDR3 consists of 13 residues. The CDR3 DNA is TGTGCCATCAACGACGGACTGACCTACGAGCAGTACTTC. Its translation: CAINDGLTYEQYF.

This chain connects TRBV7-2 to TRBJ1-2, with D possibly being TRBD1 (6 bases). The V gene lost 1 base and the J gene lost 0 bases, with 12 bases spanning the gap. From germline, CDR1 is SGHTA and CDR2 FQGNSA. This CDR3 region has 16 residues. As DNA, the CDR3 is TGTGCCAGCAGCTTAGTGACAGGCTTAGCTAACTATGGCTACACCTTC. Amino acids: CASSLVTGLANYGYTF.

CDR3 loop: CASSIGTSREQYF. In DNA, the CDR3 is TGTGCCAGTAGTATCGGGACTAGCCGCGAGCAGTACTTC. The chain employs TRBV19 and TRBJ2-7, with 9 bases lining up with TRBD2. Germline V gene lookup returns CDR1 LNHDA and CDR2 SQIVND (reference sequence). J lost 6 bases, V lost 3 bases, and 3 bases had no gene match. The CDR3 totals 13 residues.

The chain links TRBV18 to TRBJ1-2, with TRBD1 matching 9 bases. The CDR3 is 14 residues long. With V trimmed by 6 bases and J by 7 bases, 9 bases remained unmatched. Germline V gene lookup returns CDR1 KGHSH and CDR2 LQKENI. The CDR3 DNA follows: TGTGCCAGCTCTCCGGGACAGGGTGAAGGTGGCTACACCTTC. It encodes CASSPGQGEGGYTF.

V is TRBV5-8 and J is TRBJ1-1, with D perhaps matching TRBD1 (5 bases). The CDR3 is 19 residues long. Trimming removed 0 bases at V and 3 bases at J, with 24 bases between. Germline V gives CDR1 SGHTS, CDR2 YDEGEE. CDR3 sequence reads: CASSLAQGFISTGDTEAFF. In DNA form, the CDR3 reads TGTGCCAGCAGCTTGGCGCAGGGATTCATCTCGACTGGGGACACTGAAGCTTTCTTT.

This clone was detected only once. The J gene is TRBJ2-2, the V gene TRBV11-2, with 9 bases that match TRBD1. Losses at the gene ends were 1 base for V and 3 bases for J; bases not matched to a gene: 6. This CDR3 is 17 amino acids long. CDR1 and CDR2 (germline): SGHAT, FQNNGV. The CDR3 is CASSLGPTGGDTGELFF. The CDR3 DNA is TGTGCCAGCAGCTTAGGTCCGACAGGGGGAGACACCGGGGAGCTGTTTTTT. Filled out from reference TRBV11-2 and TRBJ2-2, the complete variable domain reads EAGVAQSPRYKIIEKRQSVAFWCNPISGHATLYWYQQILGQGPKLLIQFQNNGVVDDSQLPKDRFSAERLKGVDSTLKIQPAKLEDSAVYLCASSLGPTGGDTGELFFGEGSRLTVL.

The V gene is TRBV3-1 (or the pseudogene TRBV3-2), the J gene TRBJ1-1; D gene uncertain. Trimming shortened V by 3 bases and J by 2 bases, and 4 bases separated the two germline ends. CDR1 and CDR2 (germline): LGHDT, YNNKEL (reference sequence). The CDR3 totals 12 residues. The CDR3 protein is CASSHLNTEAFF. DNA for the CDR3: TGTGCCAGCAGCCATCTTAACACTGAAGCTTTCTTT.

CDR3 sequence: CASSSTGKGNQPQHF. CDR3 nucleotide sequence: TGTGCCAGCAGTTCGACTGGTAAGGGCAATCAGCCCCAGCATTTT. The rearrangement uses TRBV28 and TRBJ1-5; D is ambiguous. The CDR3 loop spans 15 amino acids. Germline V lookup: CDR1 MDHEN, CDR2 SYDVKM. The ends were cut back, 4 bases at V and 2 bases at J, with 12 bases in the middle. Based on the CDR3 plus reference TRBV28 and TRBJ1-5, the full variable domain is DVKVTQSSRYLVKRTGEKVFLECVQDMDHENMFWYRQDPGLGLRLIYFSYDVKMKEKGDIPEGYSVSREKKERFSLILESASTNQTSMYLCASSSTGKGNQPQHFGDGTRLSIL.

This clone turned up a few times. Additional DNA sequences in this sample encode the identical CDR3. The genes are TRBV28 and TRBJ1-5, with TRBD1 matching over 9 bases. Germline V gene lookup returns CDR1 MDHEN and CDR2 SYDVKM. There are 14 residues in the CDR3. V was pared by 5 bases and J by 7 bases, with 6 bases of the junction left unmatched. The CDR3 reads CASSPGQGRQPQHF. The CDR3 DNA reads TGTGCCAGCAGTCCAGGACAGGGGAGGCAGCCCCAGCATTTT.